The 21 T cell receptor beta chains listed next were all sequenced from one sample in a study of cytomegalovirus exposure and HLA in healthy donors. The assay was immunoSEQ multiplex PCR, and TCRdb's table has in-frame clones only and misses some. The sample lists about 110,000 clones, around 85% seen once, with more than 2.5% in the top ten. Sequences were obtained from PBMCs. The receptors here all came from a young woman in good health and CMV-seronegative.

This sequence joins TRBV7-6 and TRBJ2-1; D remains unclear. This CDR3 has 18 residues. Germline CDR1 SGHVS, CDR2 FNYEAQ. V shed 1 base and J shed 3 bases, with 19 bases lying between them. The CDR3 nucleotides are TGTGCCAGCAGCTTAGATGTAGGAGTAACCGGCGTCTACAATGAGCAGTTCTTC. Encoded protein: CASSLDVGVTGVYNEQFF. The full variable domain, its missing parts supplied by reference TRBV7-6 and TRBJ2-1, is GAGVSQSPRYKVTKRGQDVALRCDPISGHVSLYWYRQALGQGPEFLTYFNYEAQQDKSGLPNDRFSAERPEGSISTLTIQRTEQRDSAMYRCASSLDVGVTGVYNEQFFGPGTRLTVL.

The CDR3 sequence: CASSRQENTEAFF. The CDR3, as DNA: TGTGCCAGCAGCCGACAGGAGAACACTGAAGCTTTCTTT. This chain joins TRBV11-3 and TRBJ1-1; weak D call: TRBD1 (6 bases). CDR1 and CDR2 (germline): SGHNT, YENEEA. This CDR3 spans 13 amino acids. The V gene lost 5 bases and the J gene lost 1 base, with 8 bases spanning the gap. Full variable domain (remainder filled in from reference TRBV11-3 and TRBJ1-1): EAGVVQSPRYKIIEKKQPVAFWCNPISGHNTLYWYLQNLGQGPELLIRYENEEAVDDSQLPKDRFSAERLKGVDSTLKIQPAELGDSAVYLCASSRQENTEAFFGQGTRLTVV.

The chain couples TRBV28 to TRBJ2-7, with D perhaps TRBD2 (6 bases). V shed 5 bases and J shed 2 bases, with 13 bases lying between them. The germline CDR1 and CDR2 sequences are MDHEN and SYDVKM. The CDR3 is made up of 14 amino acids. Here the CDR3 reads CASSAPGGPYEQYF. For the CDR3, the DNA is TGTGCCAGCAGTGCGCCCGGGGGACCCTACGAGCAGTACTTC.

A single count supports this clone. J is TRBJ1-1 and V is TRBV5-1; D is perhaps TRBD1 (6 bases). Germline V gene lookup returns CDR1 SGHRS and CDR2 YFSETQ. CDR3 size: 15 residues. The germline V and J ends were trimmed by 9 bases and 1 base, with 19 bases remaining between them. Here the CDR3 DNA reads TGCGCCACCAAGCCAACCGGGACAAGGAACACTGAAGCTTTCTTT. It is translated as CATKPTGTRNTEAFF. The whole variable domain, filled in from reference TRBV5-1 and TRBJ1-1, reads KAGVTQTPRYLIKTRGQQVTLSCSPISGHRSVSWYQQTPGQGLQFLFEYFSETQRNKGNFPGRFSGRQFSNSRSEMNVSTLELGDSALYLCATKPTGTRNTEAFFGQGTRLTVV.

The chain links TRBV5-6 to TRBJ2-7, with a tentative D call TRBD1 (6 bases). V was trimmed by 4 bases and J by 0 bases, leaving 11 bases between them. The CDR3 sequence is 14 residues long. Germline V lookup: CDR1 SGHDT, CDR2 YYEEEE. The chain's CDR3 is CASSRGHRSYEQYF. The CDR3 DNA reads as TGTGCCAGCAGCCGGGGACACCGCTCCTACGAGCAGTACTTC. The variable domain in full, completed from reference TRBV5-6 and TRBJ2-7, reads DAGVTQSPTHLIKTRGQQVTLRCSPKSGHDTVSWYQQALGQGPQFIFQYYEEEERQRGNFPDRFSGHQFPNYSSELNVNALLLGDSALYLCASSRGHRSYEQYFGPGTRLTVT.

The V gene is TRBV4-1, the J gene TRBJ2-5; the D is unclear. The CDR3 loop spans 13 amino acids. V lost 1 base to trimming and J lost 1 base, with 4 bases between them. Per germline, CDR1 MGHRA and CDR2 YSYEKL. CDR3 amino acids: CASSQVAQETQYF. The DNA for the CDR3 is TGCGCCAGCAGCCAAGTAGCCCAAGAGACCCAGTACTTC.

This clone was detected only a few times. The V and J genes are TRBV4-1 and TRBJ1-4, with 7 bases fitting TRBD1. The CDR3 has 15 residues. Trimming at V came to 6 bases and at J to 5 bases, leaving 9 bases not matched to a gene. CDR1 MGHRA and CDR2 YSYEKL come from the germline V gene. The CDR3 sequence: CASRPPTGNNEKLFF. CDR3 sequence (DNA): TGCGCCAGCAGACCACCGACAGGGAACAATGAAAAACTGTTTTTT.

This chain joins TRBV5-5 and TRBJ2-7; a possible D gene is TRBD2 (6 bases). V lost 0 bases, J lost 1 base, and 8 bases lay in between. The CDR3 is made up of 14 amino acids. CDR1 is SGHKS, CDR2 YYEKEE, per germline (reference sequence). This chain's CDR3 is CASSLGAGSYEQYF. The CDR3 coding sequence is TGTGCCAGCAGCTTGGGCGCGGGGTCCTACGAGCAGTACTTC.

Notes on this clone: One end of the junction fails to match germline, which may point to a read error. The chain's CDR3 is CASSLRGHKGELLF. The CDR3 bases are TGTGCCAGCAGCTTACGGGGACATAAAGGGGAGCTTCTCTTT. The chain combines TRBV13 with TRBJ1-1; maybe TRBD1 (6 bases). Germline loops: CDR1 PRHDT, CDR2 FYEKMQ (reference sequence). This CDR3 region has 14 residues. Full variable domain (remainder filled in from reference TRBV13 and TRBJ1-1): AAGVIQSPRHLIKEKRETATLKCYPIPRHDTVYWYQQGPGQDPQFLISFYEKMQSDKGSIPDRFSAQQFSDYHSELNMSSLELGDSALYFCASSLRGHKGELLFGQGTRLTVV.

This chain joins TRBV7-7 and TRBJ2-1; tentatively, D is TRBD2 (5 bases). The CDR3 length is 15 residues. V lost 6 bases and J lost 4, with 16 bases in between. Germline CDR1 reads SSHAT; CDR2 reads FNYEAQ (reference sequence). The CDR3 DNA sequence: TGTGCCAGCAGTTTGGACTCCTCCTCTTACAATGAGCAGTTCTTC. Translating gives CASSLDSSSYNEQFF.

This sequence joins TRBV4-2 and TRBJ2-3; the D gene is possibly TRBD2 (7 bases). The CDR3 runs to 14 residues. The V and J ends lost 0 bases and 11 bases respectively, with 15 bases between them. CDR1 and CDR2 (germline): LGHNA, YNFKEQ. CDR3 sequence reads: CASSQEGGQGQQYF. The DNA of the CDR3 is TGTGCCAGCAGCCAAGAGGGGGGGCAGGGACAGCAGTATTTT.

The chain employs TRBV2 and TRBJ1-2, with D perhaps matching TRBD1 (5 bases). The V gene's germline CDR1 is SNHLY and CDR2 FYNNEI. This CDR3 has 10 residues. The ends were cut back, 6 bases at V and 7 bases at J, with 6 bases in the middle. The CDR3 is CASRGLGYTF. For the CDR3, the DNA is TGTGCCAGCAGGGGGCTTGGCTACACCTTC. Based on the CDR3 plus reference TRBV2 and TRBJ1-2, the full variable domain is EPEVTQTPSHQVTQMGQEVILRCVPISNHLYFYWYRQILGQKVEFLVSFYNNEISEKSEIFDDQFSVERPDGSNFTLKIRSTKLEDSAMYFCASRGLGYTFGSGTRLTVV.

The chain carries TRBV4-1 and TRBJ2-3; TRBD2 agrees at 8 bases. There are 20 residues in the CDR3. Trimming removed 1 base from V and 0 bases from J; junction bases left unmatched: 15. Germline V gives CDR1 MGHRA, CDR2 YSYEKL. The CDR3 protein is CASSQARLASGRGSTDTQYF. The CDR3 DNA follows: TGCGCCAGCAGCCAAGCCCGACTAGCGAGCGGTCGGGGCAGCACAGATACGCAGTATTTT.

The chain carries TRBV20-1 and TRBJ2-7, with D possibly matching TRBD1 (5 bases). Trimming took 6 bases from V and 3 from J, leaving 9 bases between them. The CDR3 totals 11 residues. Germline assignment: CDR1 DFQATT and CDR2 SNEGSKA (reference sequence). The CDR3 reads CSAWGGYEQYF. In DNA, the CDR3 is TGCAGTGCCTGGGGCGGCTACGAGCAGTACTTC.

The chain couples TRBV28 to TRBJ1-2, with 7 bases aligning to TRBD1. Germline assignment: CDR1 MDHEN and CDR2 SYDVKM. The CDR3 is made up of 14 amino acids. V shed 6 bases and J 6 bases; nucleotides not matched to a gene: 10. Here the CDR3 DNA reads TGTGCCAGCAGCGCGGGGGGACAGAGGAATGGCTACACCTTC. It is translated as CASSAGGQRNGYTF.

The V call is TRBV7-9, the J call TRBJ1-2; D possibly corresponds to TRBD1 (5 bases). The germline V gene has CDR1 SEHNR and CDR2 FQNEAQ (reference sequence). V was pared by 4 bases and J by 7 bases, with 10 bases between. This CDR3 is built from 12 residues. The CDR3 here is CASSSQGGGYTF. The DNA for the CDR3 is TGTGCCAGCAGCTCCCAGGGTGGTGGCTACACCTTC.

V usage is TRBV2 and J usage is TRBJ2-1, with 8 bases fitting TRBD2. The CDR3 has 16 amino acids. From germline, CDR1 is SNHLY and CDR2 FYNNEI. V lost 2 bases to trimming and J lost 0 bases; unmatched junction nucleotides: 3. The CDR3: CASSERGTSSYNEQFF. DNA for the CDR3: TGTGCCAGCAGTGAAAGGGGGACTAGCTCCTACAATGAGCAGTTCTTC.

The chain couples TRBV5-6 to TRBJ1-3; D is unclear. V lost 8 bases, J lost 0 bases, and 9 bases lay in between. The CDR3 length is 13 residues. Germline V CDR1 and CDR2: SGHDT, YYEEEE. The CDR3 region is CASRRSSGNTIYF. CDR3 nucleotide sequence: TGTGCCAGTAGACGGAGCTCTGGAAACACCATATATTTT.

The table lists this clone with a count of one. The rearrangement uses TRBV27 and TRBJ1-1, with 9 bases lining up with TRBD1. Germline V gene lookup returns CDR1 MNHEY and CDR2 SMNVEV (reference sequence). There are 20 residues in the CDR3. Trimming removed 4 bases from V and 1 base from J; junction bases left unmatched: 19. CDR3 protein: CASSSSGHLARGQGNTEAFF. In nucleotides, the CDR3 is TGTGCCAGCAGTTCCTCCGGCCACCTAGCTAGGGGACAGGGGAACACTGAAGCTTTCTTT.

V and J are TRBV16 and TRBJ2-1; D gene ambiguous. The V end lost 0 bases, the J end lost 8 bases, and 8 bases lay between the germline ends. The CDR3 length is 13 residues. Germline assignment: CDR1 KGHSY and CDR2 FQNENV. The CDR3 sequence: CASSQSRLDEQFF. The DNA of the CDR3 is TGTGCCAGCAGCCAATCAAGACTGGATGAGCAGTTCTTC.

This clone was observed a single time. The chain employs TRBV25-1 and TRBJ2-2; 7 bases match TRBD2. CDR1 and CDR2 (germline): MGHDK, SYGVNS. With V trimmed by 8 bases and J by 4 bases, 7 bases remained unmatched. The CDR3 contains 14 residues. For the CDR3, the DNA is TGTGCCAGCGGCCCTAGCGGAATCACCGGGGAGCTGTTTTTT. It encodes CASGPSGITGELFF.